The 14 T cell receptor beta chains below all came from one sample that was sequenced in a study of type 1 regulatory T cells. TCRdb passed the reads through MiXCR, listing each CDR3 protein once. The sample records roughly 40,000 distinct CDR3 sequences, 12% being singletons. The antigens of these receptors remain unknown. The sequenced sample consisted of cultured non-Tr1 T cells, either the whole culture or a sorted T cell fraction (not recorded which). The receptors come from a human donor in good health.

This clonotype was seen many times. V and J are TRBV15 and TRBJ2-2, with D possibly TRBD2 on 5 matching bases. V lost 0 bases and J 0 bases, leaving 11 bases between the germline ends. Germline CDR1 LNHNV, CDR2 YYDKDF (reference sequence). The CDR3 has 17 amino acids. The DNA for the CDR3 is TGTGCCACCAGCAGAGATTTGGGGAGCCCGAACACCGGGGAGCTGTTTTTT. Amino acids: CATSRDLGSPNTGELFF.

This chain links TRBV20-1 with TRBJ2-2; perhaps TRBD2 as D (5 bases). CDR3 size: 14 residues. Germline V gene lookup returns CDR1 DFQATT and CDR2 SNEGSKA (reference sequence). Trimming stripped 6 bases from V and 2 bases from J, with 13 bases between. CDR3 amino acids: CSARGKVNTGELFF. The CDR3 DNA sequence: TGCAGTGCGCGAGGGAAGGTTAACACCGGGGAGCTGTTTTTT.

This chain links TRBV5-4 with TRBJ2-6, with no clear D. The germline gives CDR1 SGHNT, CDR2 YYREEE (reference sequence). The CDR3 is made up of 13 amino acids. Trimming left V 7 bases short and J 4 bases short, with 9 bases between. For the CDR3, the DNA is TGTGCCAGCTTACAGATCGGGGCCAACGTCCTGACTTTC. Translation: CASLQIGANVLTF.

This clonotype came up many times. The rearrangement uses TRBV5-6 and TRBJ2-7; possible D gene TRBD2, 6 bases. There are 15 residues in the CDR3. Germline values: CDR1 SGHDT, CDR2 YYEEEE. Trimming took 0 bases from V and 2 from J, leaving 12 bases between them. In nucleotides, the CDR3 is TGTGCCAGCAGCTTGGAGAAGGGAGGTACCTACGAGCAGTACTTC. This encodes CASSLEKGGTYEQYF.

This clonotype has just a few counts. V gene TRBV5-1 combines with J gene TRBJ2-5; possible D gene TRBD1, 6 bases. CDR3 size: 15 residues. CDR1 and CDR2 from the germline V gene are SGHRS and YFSETQ. Trimming removed 4 bases at V and 1 base at J, with 14 bases between. CDR3 DNA sequence: TGCGCCAGCAGCACCCAGACAGGACCCCAAGAGACCCAGTACTTC. It encodes CASSTQTGPQETQYF.

Ten or more counts support this clonotype. This chain uses TRBV20-1 with TRBJ1-2; D is unclear. Trimming took off 0 bases at V and 4 bases at J, with 12 bases between the two ends. Germline V gives CDR1 DFQATT, CDR2 SNEGSKA (reference sequence). The CDR3 has 14 amino acids. CDR3 in amino acids: CSARDPRTVYGYTF. The CDR3, as DNA: TGCAGTGCTAGAGATCCACGGACGGTCTATGGCTACACCTTC.

This clonotype appeared many times. The CDR3 DNA reads TGTGCCAGCAGCTTAGCCGGGGGAAATTCACCCCTCCACTTT. Protein product: CASSLAGGNSPLHF. This chain connects TRBV7-2 to TRBJ1-6; TRBD1 might be the D (5 bases). The CDR3 runs 14 residues. The V end lost 0 bases, the J end lost 7 bases, and 7 bases lay between the germline ends. Germline V gene lookup returns CDR1 SGHTA and CDR2 FQGNSA.

This clonotype appeared a few times. The chain joins TRBV20-1 to TRBJ1-6; 11 bases are shared with TRBD1. V shed 5 bases and J 9 bases; nucleotides not matched to a gene: 6. Germline assignment: CDR1 DFQATT and CDR2 SNEGSKA (reference sequence). The CDR3 has 14 residues. The CDR3 region has the DNA TGCAGTGCTCGTCGGACAGGGGGCAGTTCACCCCTCCACTTT. This codes for CSARRTGGSSPLHF.

The sample holds many counts of this clonotype. The V call is TRBV6-2 or TRBV6-3, the J call TRBJ2-7; 9 bases align to TRBD1. V shed 6 bases, J shed 5 bases, and the junction held 14 bases outside the gene matches. Looked up from germline, CDR1 is MNHEY and CDR2 is SVGEGT. CDR3 length equals 16 residues. The CDR3 region has the DNA TGTGCCAGCAGACCAACGGTAGGGACAGGGTCAAACGAGCAGTACTTC. Protein: CASRPTVGTGSNEQYF.

This clonotype was seen many times. The chain is built from TRBV3-1 and TRBJ2-7; D is unclear. V lost 1 base and J 7 bases, leaving 8 bases between the germline ends. The CDR3 runs 12 residues. From germline, CDR1 is LGHDT and CDR2 YNNKEL (reference sequence). CDR3 sequence reads: CASSQALGEQYF. The CDR3 coding sequence is TGTGCCAGCAGCCAAGCTCTAGGGGAGCAGTACTTC.

The chain uses TRBV19 and TRBJ2-5, with TRBD1 identical over 10 bases. Germline V CDR1 and CDR2: LNHDA, SQIVND (reference sequence). The CDR3 spans 16 residues. The V segment lost 3 bases and the J segment 3 bases; nucleotides outside the gene matches: 7. The CDR3 sequence: CASSIHSTGGKETQYF. CDR3 DNA: TGTGCCAGTAGTATCCATTCGACAGGGGGCAAAGAGACCCAGTACTTC. The whole variable domain, remainder taken from reference TRBV19 and TRBJ2-5, is DGGITQSPKYLFRKEGQNVTLSCEQNLNHDAMYWYRQDPGQGLRLIYYSQIVNDFQKGDIAEGYSVSREKKESFPLTVTSAQKNPTAFYLCASSIHSTGGKETQYFGPGTRLLVL.

This clonotype has a count of ten or more. Just one base apart from a much larger clone, this may be a read error. The rearrangement links TRBV7-2 to TRBJ2-3; no clear D gene. Deletions cut 1 base from V and 5 bases from J, with 4 bases between. CDR1 and CDR2 (germline): SGHTA, FQGNSA. The CDR3 is 12 amino acids. The CDR3: CASSLDVDTQYF. In DNA form, the CDR3 reads TGTGCCAGCAGCTTAGATGTAGATACGCAGTATTTT.

This clonotype was seen repeatedly, ten times or more. This chain connects TRBV24-1 to TRBJ2-2; TRBD1 matches at 9 bases. Germline-derived CDR1 and CDR2 are KGHDR and SFDVKD. CDR3 length equals 18 residues. Trimming took 4 bases from V and 6 from J; bases not matched to a gene: 14. The CDR3 protein is CATSDPVTGTGSPGELFF. As DNA, the CDR3 is TGTGCCACCAGTGACCCGGTGACCGGGACAGGGTCCCCCGGGGAGCTGTTTTTT.

This clonotype was detected many times. The chain has TRBV5-1 and TRBJ2-3, with D unclear. With 3 bases removed from V and 4 bases from J, the gap between germline ends came to 6 bases. The CDR3 spans 12 residues. Looked up from germline, CDR1 is SGHRS and CDR2 is YFSETQ. CDR3 DNA: TGCGCCAGCAGCTCGCCGTCAGATACGCAGTATTTT. This gives the protein CASSSPSDTQYF.